This T cell receptor (beta chain) was obtained from a study of blood T cell repertoires in COVID-19. At the level of the study: Acute-phase and convalescent COVID-19 samples originated in the United States, Italy and Spain. Nucleic acid was either cDNA or gDNA, and it came from T cells, B-cell-depleted T cells, or PBMCs.

Authors' data handling: Reference gene primers were amplified, and this amplification served to estimate nucleated cell counts. TCRdb's copy holds only in-frame clones and misses some; the assay was immunoSEQ multiplex PCR. V, J and clone size were drawn from that table, and D and trimming were deduced from the DNA. The sample records 150,000 to 200,000 clones, more than 75% being singletons. The V and J ends lost 2 bases and 5 bases, in that order; junction bases with no gene match: 7. Germline values: CDR1 SGHDT, CDR2 YYEEEE. The CDR3 has 15 amino acids. This clone was detected only once. The clonotype was recovered from a man aged 65-85 years with acute or convalescent COVID-19. The material sequenced was peripheral blood. The V and J genes are TRBV5-6 and TRBJ1-5; 7 nucleotides agree with TRBD1. CDR3 in DNA: TGTGCCAGCAGCTTACTAAAAACAGGGGATCAGCCCCAGCATTTT. Its translation: CASSLLKTGDQPQHF. The full variable domain, in which reference TRBV5-6 and TRBJ1-5 provide the parts outside the CDR3, is DAGVTQSPTHLIKTRGQQVTLRCSPKSGHDTVSWYQQALGQGPQFIFQYYEEEERQRGNFPDRFSGHQFPNYSSELNVNALLLGDSALYLCASSLLKTGDQPQHFGDGTRLSIL.